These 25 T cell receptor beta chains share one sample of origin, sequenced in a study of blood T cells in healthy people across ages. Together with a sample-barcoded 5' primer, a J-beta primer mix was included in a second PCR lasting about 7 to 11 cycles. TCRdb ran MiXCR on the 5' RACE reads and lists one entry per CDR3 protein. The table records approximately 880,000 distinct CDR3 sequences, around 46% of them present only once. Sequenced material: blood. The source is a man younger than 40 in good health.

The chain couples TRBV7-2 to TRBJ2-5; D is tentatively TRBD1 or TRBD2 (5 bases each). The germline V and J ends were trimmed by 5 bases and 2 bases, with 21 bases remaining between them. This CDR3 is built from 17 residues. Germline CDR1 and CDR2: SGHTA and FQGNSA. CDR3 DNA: TGTGCCAGCAGCCCTCCCCCGGGGCCGCTAAAGCAAGAGACCCAGTACTTC. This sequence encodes CASSPPPGPLKQETQYF.

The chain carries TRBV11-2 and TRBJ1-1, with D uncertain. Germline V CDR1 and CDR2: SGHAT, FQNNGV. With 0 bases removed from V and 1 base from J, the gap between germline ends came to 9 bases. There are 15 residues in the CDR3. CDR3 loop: CASSLDPTRNTEAFF. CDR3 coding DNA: TGTGCCAGCAGCTTAGACCCGACACGGAACACTGAAGCTTTCTTT.

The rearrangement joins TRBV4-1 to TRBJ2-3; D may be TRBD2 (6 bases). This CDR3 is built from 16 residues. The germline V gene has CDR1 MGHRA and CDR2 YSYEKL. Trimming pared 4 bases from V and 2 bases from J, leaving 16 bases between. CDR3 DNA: TGCGCCAGCAGCCCTTATGGACGGGGGAACACAGATACGCAGTATTTT. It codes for CASSPYGRGNTDTQYF.

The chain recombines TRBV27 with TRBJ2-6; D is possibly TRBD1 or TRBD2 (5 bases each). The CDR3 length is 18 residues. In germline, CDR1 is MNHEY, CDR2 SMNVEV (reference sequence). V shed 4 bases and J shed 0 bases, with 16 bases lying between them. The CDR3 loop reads CASSYSGQSASGANVLTF. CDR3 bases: TGTGCCAGCAGTTACTCGGGGCAGTCGGCCTCTGGGGCCAACGTCCTGACTTTC.

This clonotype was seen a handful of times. CDR3 coding DNA: TGTGCCAGCAGTTACTCTACTAGCGGGGCTTTTGCGCAGTACTTC. Translation gives CASSYSTSGAFAQYF. This rearrangement joins TRBV6-2 or TRBV6-3 to TRBJ2-7; 10 nucleotides align to TRBD2. CDR3 length: 15 amino acids. Trimming at V came to 0 bases and at J to 9 bases, leaving 8 bases not matched to a gene. The V gene's germline CDR1 is MNHEY and CDR2 SVGEGT.

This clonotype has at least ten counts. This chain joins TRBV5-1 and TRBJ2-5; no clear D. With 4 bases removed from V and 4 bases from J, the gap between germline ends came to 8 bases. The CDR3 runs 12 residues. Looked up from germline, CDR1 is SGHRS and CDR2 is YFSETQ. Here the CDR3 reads CASSGDLETQYF. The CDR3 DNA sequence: TGCGCCAGCAGCGGAGATTTAGAGACCCAGTACTTC.

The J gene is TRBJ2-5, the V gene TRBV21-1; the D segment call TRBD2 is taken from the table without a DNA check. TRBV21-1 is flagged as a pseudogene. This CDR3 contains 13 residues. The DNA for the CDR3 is TGTGCCATCAAGGGACTTCGGCCGGAGACCCAGTACTTC. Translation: CAIKGLRPETQYF.

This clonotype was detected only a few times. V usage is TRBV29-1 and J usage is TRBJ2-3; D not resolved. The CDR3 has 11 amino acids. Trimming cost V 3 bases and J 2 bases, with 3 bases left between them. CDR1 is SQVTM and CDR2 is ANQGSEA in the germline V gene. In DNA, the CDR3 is TGCAGCGTTGATACCACAGATACGCAGTATTTT. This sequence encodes CSVDTTDTQYF.

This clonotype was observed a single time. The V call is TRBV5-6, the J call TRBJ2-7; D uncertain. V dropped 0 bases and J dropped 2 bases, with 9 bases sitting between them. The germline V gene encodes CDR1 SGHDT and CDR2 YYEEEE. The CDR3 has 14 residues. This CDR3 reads CASSLGIPTYEQYF. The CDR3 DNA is TGTGCCAGCAGCTTGGGTATACCGACCTACGAGCAGTACTTC.

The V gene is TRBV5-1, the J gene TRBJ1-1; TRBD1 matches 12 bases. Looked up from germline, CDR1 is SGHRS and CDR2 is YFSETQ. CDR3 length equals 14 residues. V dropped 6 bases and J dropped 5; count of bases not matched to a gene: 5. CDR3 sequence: CASNWGQGATEAFF. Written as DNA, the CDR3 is TGCGCCAGCAACTGGGGACAGGGGGCAACTGAAGCTTTCTTT.

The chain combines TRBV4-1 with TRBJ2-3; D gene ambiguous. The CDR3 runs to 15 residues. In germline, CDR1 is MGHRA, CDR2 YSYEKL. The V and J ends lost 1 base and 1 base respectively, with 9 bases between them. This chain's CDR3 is CASSQVRGGTDTQYF. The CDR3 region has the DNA TGCGCCAGCAGCCAAGTACGCGGAGGCACAGATACGCAGTATTTT.

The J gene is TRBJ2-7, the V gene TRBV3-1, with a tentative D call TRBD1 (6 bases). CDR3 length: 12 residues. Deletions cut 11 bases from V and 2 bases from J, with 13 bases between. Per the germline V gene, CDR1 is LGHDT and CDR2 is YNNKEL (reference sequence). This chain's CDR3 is CASSGVTYEQYF. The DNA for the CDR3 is TGTGCCTCCTCAGGGGTCACCTACGAGCAGTACTTC.

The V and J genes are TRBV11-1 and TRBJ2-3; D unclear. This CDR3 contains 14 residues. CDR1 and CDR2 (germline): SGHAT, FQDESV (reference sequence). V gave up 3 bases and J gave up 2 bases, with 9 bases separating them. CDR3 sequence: CASSFEGFTDTQYF. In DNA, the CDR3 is TGTGCCAGCAGCTTTGAAGGATTCACAGATACGCAGTATTTT.

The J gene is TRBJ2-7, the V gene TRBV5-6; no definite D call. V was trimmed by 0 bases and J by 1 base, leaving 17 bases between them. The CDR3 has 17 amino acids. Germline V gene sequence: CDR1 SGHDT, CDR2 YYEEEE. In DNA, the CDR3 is TGTGCCAGCAGCTTGGTAATCGTCGCAGCCTCATCCTACGAGCAGTACTTC. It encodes CASSLVIVAASSYEQYF.

The chain's CDR3 is CASSKVGMTVSYNEQFF. CDR3 sequence (DNA): TGTGCCAGCAGCAAAGTGGGTATGACAGTCTCCTACAATGAGCAGTTCTTC. V and J are TRBV21-1 and TRBJ2-1; the table assigns TRBD1, which was not confirmed against the DNA. TRBV21-1 is a pseudogene. CDR3 size: 17 residues.

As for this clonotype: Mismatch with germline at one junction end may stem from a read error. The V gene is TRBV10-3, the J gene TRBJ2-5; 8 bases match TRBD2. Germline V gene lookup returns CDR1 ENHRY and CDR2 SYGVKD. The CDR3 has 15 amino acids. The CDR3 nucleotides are TGTGCCATCAGTGATAGCGGGGCTGCCAAGTACGAGCAGCACTTC. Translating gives CAISDSGAAKYEQHF.

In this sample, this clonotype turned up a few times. The CDR3 spells CASSSFEQAIYEQYF. CDR3 DNA sequence: TGTGCCAGCTCTAGTTTTGAACAGGCTATCTACGAGCAGTACTTC. The rearrangement links TRBV6-5 to TRBJ2-7; tentatively, D is TRBD1 (5 bases). Germline CDR1 reads MNHEY; CDR2 reads SVGAGI. V was trimmed by 8 bases and J by 3 bases, leaving 20 bases between them. The CDR3 has 15 residues.

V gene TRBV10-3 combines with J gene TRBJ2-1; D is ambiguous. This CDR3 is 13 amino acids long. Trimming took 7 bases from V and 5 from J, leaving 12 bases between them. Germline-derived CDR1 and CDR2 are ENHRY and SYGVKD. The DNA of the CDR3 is TGTGCCATCACTAGGCCGGATCACAATGAGCAGTTCTTC. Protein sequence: CAITRPDHNEQFF.

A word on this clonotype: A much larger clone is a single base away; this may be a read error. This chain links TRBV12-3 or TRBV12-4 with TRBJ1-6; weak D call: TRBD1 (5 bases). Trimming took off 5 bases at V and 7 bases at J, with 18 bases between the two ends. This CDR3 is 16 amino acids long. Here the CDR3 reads CASSRSTGPGNSPLHF. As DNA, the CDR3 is TGTGCCAGCAGTCGCTCAACGGGACCGGGGAATTCACCCCTCCACTTT.

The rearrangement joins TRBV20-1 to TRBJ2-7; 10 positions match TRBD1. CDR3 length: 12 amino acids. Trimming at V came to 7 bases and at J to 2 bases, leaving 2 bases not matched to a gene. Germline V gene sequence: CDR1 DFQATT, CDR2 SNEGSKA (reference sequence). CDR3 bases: TGCAGTGGACAGGGGGCCACCTACGAGCAGTACTTC. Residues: CSGQGATYEQYF.

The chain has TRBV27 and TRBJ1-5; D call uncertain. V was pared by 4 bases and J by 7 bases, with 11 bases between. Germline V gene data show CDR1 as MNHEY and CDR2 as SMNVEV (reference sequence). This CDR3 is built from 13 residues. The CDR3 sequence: CASSWAPGQPQHF. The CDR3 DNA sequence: TGTGCCAGCAGTTGGGCCCCGGGGCAGCCCCAGCATTTT.

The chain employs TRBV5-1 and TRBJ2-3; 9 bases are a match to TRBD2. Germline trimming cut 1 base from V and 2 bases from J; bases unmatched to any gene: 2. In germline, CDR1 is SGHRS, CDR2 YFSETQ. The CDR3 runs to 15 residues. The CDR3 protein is CASSLTSGFTDTQYF. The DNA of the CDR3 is TGCGCCAGCAGCTTGACTAGCGGGTTCACAGATACGCAGTATTTT.

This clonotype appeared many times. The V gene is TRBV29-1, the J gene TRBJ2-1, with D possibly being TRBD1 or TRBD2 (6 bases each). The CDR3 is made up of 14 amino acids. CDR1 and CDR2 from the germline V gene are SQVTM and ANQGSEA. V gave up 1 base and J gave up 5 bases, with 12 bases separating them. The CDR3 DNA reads TGCAGCGTTGAAGGGAGGGGGGAAAACAATGAGCAGTTCTTC. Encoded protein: CSVEGRGENNEQFF.

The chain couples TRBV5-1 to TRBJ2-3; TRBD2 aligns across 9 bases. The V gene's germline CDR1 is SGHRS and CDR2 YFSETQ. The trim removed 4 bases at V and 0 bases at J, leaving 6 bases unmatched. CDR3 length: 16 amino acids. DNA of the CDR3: TGCGCCAGCAGCACCCTAGCGGGGCTGAGCACAGATACGCAGTATTTT. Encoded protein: CASSTLAGLSTDTQYF.

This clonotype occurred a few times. The CDR3 sequence: CASSSLDRVYDYGYTF. In nucleotides, the CDR3 is TGTGCCAGCAGTTCCCTGGACAGGGTGTATGACTATGGCTACACCTTC. The chain uses TRBV5-4 and TRBJ1-2; the match to TRBD1 covers 8 bases. This CDR3 region has 16 residues. Unmatched junction bases numbered 12, after V lost 5 bases and J lost 3 bases. Germline V CDR1 and CDR2: SGHNT, YYREEE (reference sequence).